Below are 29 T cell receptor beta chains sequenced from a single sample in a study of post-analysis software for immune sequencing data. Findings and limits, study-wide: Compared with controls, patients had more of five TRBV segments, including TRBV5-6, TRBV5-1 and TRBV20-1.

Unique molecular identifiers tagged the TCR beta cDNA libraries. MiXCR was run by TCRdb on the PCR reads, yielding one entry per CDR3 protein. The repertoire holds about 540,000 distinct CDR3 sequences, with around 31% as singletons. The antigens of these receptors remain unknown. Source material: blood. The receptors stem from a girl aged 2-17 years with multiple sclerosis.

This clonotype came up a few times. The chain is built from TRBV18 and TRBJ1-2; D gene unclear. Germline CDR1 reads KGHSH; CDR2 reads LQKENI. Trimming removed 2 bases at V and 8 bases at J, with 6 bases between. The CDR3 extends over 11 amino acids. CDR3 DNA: TGTGCCAGCTCACCATCTCAAGGCTACACCTTC. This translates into CASSPSQGYTF.

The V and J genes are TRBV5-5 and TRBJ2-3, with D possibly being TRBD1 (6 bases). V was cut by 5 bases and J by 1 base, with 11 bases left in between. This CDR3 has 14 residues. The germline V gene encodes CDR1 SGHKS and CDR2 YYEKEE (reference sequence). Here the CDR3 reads CASRLEGGTDTQYF. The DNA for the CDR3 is TGTGCCAGCAGGCTCGAGGGGGGCACAGATACGCAGTATTTT.

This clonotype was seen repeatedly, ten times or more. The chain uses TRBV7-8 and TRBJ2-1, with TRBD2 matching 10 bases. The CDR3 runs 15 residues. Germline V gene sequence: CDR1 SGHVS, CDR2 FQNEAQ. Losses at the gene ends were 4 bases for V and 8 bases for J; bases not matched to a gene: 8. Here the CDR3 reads CASSSSGGDFDEQFF. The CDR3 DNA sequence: TGTGCCAGCAGCTCAAGCGGGGGGGATTTCGATGAGCAGTTCTTC. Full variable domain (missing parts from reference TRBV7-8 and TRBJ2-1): GAGVSQSPRYKVAKRGQDVALRCDPISGHVSLFWYQQALGQGPEFLTYFQNEAQLDKSGLPSDRFFAERPEGSVSTLKIQRTQQEDSAVYLCASSSSGGDFDEQFFGPGTRLTVL.

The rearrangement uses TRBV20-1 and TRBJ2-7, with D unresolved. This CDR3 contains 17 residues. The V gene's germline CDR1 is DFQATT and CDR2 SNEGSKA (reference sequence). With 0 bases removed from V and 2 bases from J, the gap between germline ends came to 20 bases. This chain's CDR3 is CSARDRPQVSAPYEQYF. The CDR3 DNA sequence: TGCAGTGCTAGAGATAGGCCCCAGGTTTCCGCGCCCTACGAGCAGTACTTC.

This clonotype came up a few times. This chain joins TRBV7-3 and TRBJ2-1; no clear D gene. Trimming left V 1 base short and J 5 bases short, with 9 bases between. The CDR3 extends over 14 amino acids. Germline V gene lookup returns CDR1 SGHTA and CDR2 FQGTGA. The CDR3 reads CASSLIDGDNEQFF. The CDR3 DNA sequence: TGTGCCAGCAGCTTAATCGACGGAGACAATGAGCAGTTCTTC. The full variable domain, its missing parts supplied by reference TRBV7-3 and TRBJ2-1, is GAGVSQTPSNKVTEKGKYVELRCDPISGHTALYWYRQSLGQGPEFLIYFQGTGAADDSGLPNDRFFAVRPEGSVSTLKIQRTERGDSAVYLCASSLIDGDNEQFFGPGTRLTVL.

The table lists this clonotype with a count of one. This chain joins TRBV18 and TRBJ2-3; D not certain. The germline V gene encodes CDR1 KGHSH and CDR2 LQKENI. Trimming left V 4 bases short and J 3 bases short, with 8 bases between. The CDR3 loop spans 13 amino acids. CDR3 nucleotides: TGTGCCAGCTCACAAAGAGGAACAGATACGCAGTATTTT. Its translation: CASSQRGTDTQYF.

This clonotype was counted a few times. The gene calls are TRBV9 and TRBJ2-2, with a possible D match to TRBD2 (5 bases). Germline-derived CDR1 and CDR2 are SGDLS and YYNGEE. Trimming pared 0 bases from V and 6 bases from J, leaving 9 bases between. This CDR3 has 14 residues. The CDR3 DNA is TGTGCCAGCAGCGTAGACGGGATGGCCGGGGAGCTGTTTTTT. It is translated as CASSVDGMAGELFF.

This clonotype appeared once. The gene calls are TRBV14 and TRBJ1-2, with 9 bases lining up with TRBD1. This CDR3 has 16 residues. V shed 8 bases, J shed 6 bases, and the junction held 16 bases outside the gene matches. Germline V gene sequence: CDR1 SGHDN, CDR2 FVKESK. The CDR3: CASPPRGQGAIHGYTF. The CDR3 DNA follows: TGTGCCAGCCCACCCCGGGGACAGGGAGCGATTCATGGCTACACCTTC.

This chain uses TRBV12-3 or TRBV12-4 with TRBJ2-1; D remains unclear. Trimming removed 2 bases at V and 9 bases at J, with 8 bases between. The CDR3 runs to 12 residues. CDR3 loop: CASSLKRVEQFF. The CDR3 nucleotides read TGTGCCAGCAGTTTAAAAAGGGTTGAGCAGTTCTTC.

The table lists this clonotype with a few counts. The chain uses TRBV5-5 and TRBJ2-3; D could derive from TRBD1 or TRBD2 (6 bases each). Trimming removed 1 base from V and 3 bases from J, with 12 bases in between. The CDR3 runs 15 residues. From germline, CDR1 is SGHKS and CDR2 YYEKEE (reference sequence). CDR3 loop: CASSLQGGKTDTQYF. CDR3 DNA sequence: TGTGCCAGCAGCTTGCAAGGGGGGAAAACAGATACGCAGTATTTT.

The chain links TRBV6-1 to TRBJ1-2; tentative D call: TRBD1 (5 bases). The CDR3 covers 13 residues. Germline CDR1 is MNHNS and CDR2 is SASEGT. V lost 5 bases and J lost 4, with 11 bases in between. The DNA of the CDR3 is TGTGCCAGCAGTCCAGGGTTTAGCTATGGCTACACCTTC. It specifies CASSPGFSYGYTF.

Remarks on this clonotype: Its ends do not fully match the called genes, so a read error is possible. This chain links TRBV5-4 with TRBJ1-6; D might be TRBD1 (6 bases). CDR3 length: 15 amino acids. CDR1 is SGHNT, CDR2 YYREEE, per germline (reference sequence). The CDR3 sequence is CASSLTGIGNSPPHF. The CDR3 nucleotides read TGTGCCAGCAGCTTAACAGGGATAGGAAATTCACCCCCCCACTTT.

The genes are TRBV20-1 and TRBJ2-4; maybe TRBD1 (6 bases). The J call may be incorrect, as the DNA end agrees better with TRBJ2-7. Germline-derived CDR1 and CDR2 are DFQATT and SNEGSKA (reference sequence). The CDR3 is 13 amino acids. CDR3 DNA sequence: TGCAGTGCTAGAGTACCAGGGGTAGGCGAGCAGTACTTC. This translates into CSARVPGVGEQYF.

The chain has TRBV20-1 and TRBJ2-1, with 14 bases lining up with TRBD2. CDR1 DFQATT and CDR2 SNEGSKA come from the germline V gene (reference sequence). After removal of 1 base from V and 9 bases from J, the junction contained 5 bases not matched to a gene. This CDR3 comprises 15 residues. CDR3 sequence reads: CSARVTSGGAGEQFF. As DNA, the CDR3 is TGCAGTGCTAGAGTGACTAGCGGGGGGGCTGGTGAGCAGTTCTTC.

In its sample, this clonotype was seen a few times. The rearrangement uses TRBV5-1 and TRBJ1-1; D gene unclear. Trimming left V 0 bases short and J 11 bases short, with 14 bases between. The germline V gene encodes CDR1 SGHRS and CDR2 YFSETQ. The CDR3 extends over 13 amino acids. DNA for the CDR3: TGCGCCAGCAGCTTGGAACCGGGGTCGGATGCTTTCTTT. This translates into CASSLEPGSDAFF.

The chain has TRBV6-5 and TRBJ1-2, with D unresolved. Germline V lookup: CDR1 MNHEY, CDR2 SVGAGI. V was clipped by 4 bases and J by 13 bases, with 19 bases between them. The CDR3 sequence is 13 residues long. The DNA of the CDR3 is TGTGCCAGCAGTTTAAAGGTCGGTGTCGACTTCACCTTC. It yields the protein CASSLKVGVDFTF.

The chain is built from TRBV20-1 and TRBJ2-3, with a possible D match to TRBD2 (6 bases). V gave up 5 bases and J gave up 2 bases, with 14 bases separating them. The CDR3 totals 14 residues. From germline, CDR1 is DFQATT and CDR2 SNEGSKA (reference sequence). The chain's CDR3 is CSALMGGSTDTQYF. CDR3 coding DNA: TGCAGTGCTCTCATGGGGGGATCCACAGATACGCAGTATTTT.

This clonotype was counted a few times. DNA of the CDR3: TGTGCCAGCAGCTTGGTGGACAGCCCGAACTATGGCTACACCTTC. Its protein product is CASSLVDSPNYGYTF. The gene calls are TRBV5-6 and TRBJ1-2; the D gene is possibly TRBD1 (6 bases). Germline loops: CDR1 SGHDT, CDR2 YYEEEE. Deletions cut 0 bases from V and 2 bases from J, with 11 bases between. This CDR3 contains 15 residues.

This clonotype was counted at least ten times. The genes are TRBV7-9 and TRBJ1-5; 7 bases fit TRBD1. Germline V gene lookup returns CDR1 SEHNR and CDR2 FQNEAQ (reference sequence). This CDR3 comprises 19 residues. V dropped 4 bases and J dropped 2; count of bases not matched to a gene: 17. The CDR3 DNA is TGTGCCAGCAGCTCCGACAGGGCTCAGTATAGGGTGGGCAATCAGCCCCAGCATTTT. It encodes CASSSDRAQYRVGNQPQHF.

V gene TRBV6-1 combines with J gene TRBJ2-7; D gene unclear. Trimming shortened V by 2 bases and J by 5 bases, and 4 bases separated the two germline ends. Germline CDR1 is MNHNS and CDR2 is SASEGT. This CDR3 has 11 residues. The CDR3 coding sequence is TGTGCCAGCAGTGAATCGGACGAGCAGTACTTC. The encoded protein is CASSESDEQYF.

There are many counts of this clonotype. CDR3 sequence (DNA): TGTGCCAGCAGCTTGGCGGCAGGGGGAGGCTACACCTTC. Translation gives CASSLAAGGGYTF. This sequence joins TRBV7-2 and TRBJ1-2; 7 nucleotides line up with TRBD1. With 3 bases clipped from V and 8 bases from J, the junction kept 6 bases outside the gene matches. The CDR3 runs 13 residues. CDR1 is SGHTA and CDR2 is FQGNSA in the germline V gene. The complete variable domain, with remaining parts taken from reference TRBV7-2 and TRBJ1-2, reads GAGVSQSPSNKVTEKGKDVELRCDPISGHTALYWYRQSLGQGLEFLIYFQGNSAPDKSGLPSDRFSAERTGGSVSTLTIQRTQQEDSAVYLCASSLAAGGGYTFGSGTRLTVV.

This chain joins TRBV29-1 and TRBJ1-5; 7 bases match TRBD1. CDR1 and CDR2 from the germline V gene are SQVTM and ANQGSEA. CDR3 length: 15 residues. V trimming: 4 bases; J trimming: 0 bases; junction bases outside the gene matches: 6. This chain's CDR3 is CSVGLGTDSNQPQHF. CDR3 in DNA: TGCAGCGTTGGTCTTGGGACAGATAGCAATCAGCCCCAGCATTTT.

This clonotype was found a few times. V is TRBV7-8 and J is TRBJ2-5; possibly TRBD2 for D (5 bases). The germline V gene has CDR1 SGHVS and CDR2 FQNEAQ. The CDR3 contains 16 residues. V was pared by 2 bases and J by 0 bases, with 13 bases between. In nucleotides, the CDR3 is TGTGCCAGCAGCTTATCCGGGTCGGGGAACCAAGAGACCCAGTACTTC. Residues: CASSLSGSGNQETQYF.

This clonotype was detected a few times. CDR3 residues: CASSITSGRGNQPQHF. The CDR3 DNA reads as TGTGCCAGTAGTATAACATCAGGCCGGGGGAATCAGCCCCAGCATTTT. This sequence joins TRBV19 and TRBJ1-5; D perhaps matches TRBD1 (5 bases). Germline values: CDR1 LNHDA, CDR2 SQIVND (reference sequence). V shed 2 bases and J shed 4 bases, with 15 bases lying between them. The CDR3 contains 16 residues.

The CDR3 loop reads CASSPRGGINTDTQYF. CDR3 coding DNA: TGTGCCAGCTCACCCCGCGGGGGAATAAACACAGATACGCAGTATTTT. The gene calls are TRBV18 and TRBJ2-3; 7 bases fit TRBD2. The CDR3 is 16 amino acids. Per germline, CDR1 KGHSH and CDR2 LQKENI. Trimming removed 3 bases from V and 2 bases from J; junction bases left unmatched: 8.

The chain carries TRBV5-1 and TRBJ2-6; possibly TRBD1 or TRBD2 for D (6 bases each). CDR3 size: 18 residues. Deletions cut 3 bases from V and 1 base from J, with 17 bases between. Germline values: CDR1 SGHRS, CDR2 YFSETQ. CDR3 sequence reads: CASSSETGGVSGANVLTF. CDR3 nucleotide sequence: TGCGCCAGCAGCTCAGAGACAGGCGGGGTTTCTGGGGCCAACGTCCTGACTTTC.

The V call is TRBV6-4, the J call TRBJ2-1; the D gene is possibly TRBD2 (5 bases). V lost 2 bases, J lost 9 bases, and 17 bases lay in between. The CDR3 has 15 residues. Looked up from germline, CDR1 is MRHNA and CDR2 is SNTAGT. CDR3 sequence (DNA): TGTGCCAGCAGTGACGAAGGATGGGGAGAGGGTGAGCAGTTCTTC. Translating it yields CASSDEGWGEGEQFF.

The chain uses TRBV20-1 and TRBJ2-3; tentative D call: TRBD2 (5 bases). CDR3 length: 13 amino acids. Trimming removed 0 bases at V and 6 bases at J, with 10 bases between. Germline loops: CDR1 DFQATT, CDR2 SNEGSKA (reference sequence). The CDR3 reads CSARERATDTQYF. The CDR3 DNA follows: TGCAGTGCTAGAGAGCGGGCGACTGATACGCAGTATTTT.

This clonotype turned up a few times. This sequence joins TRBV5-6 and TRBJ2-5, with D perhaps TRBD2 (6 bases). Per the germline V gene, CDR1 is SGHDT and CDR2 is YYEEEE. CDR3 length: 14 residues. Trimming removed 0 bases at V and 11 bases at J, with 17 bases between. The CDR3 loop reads CASSLGDSSREQYF. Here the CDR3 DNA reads TGTGCCAGCAGCTTGGGGGACTCGTCTCGGGAGCAGTACTTC.